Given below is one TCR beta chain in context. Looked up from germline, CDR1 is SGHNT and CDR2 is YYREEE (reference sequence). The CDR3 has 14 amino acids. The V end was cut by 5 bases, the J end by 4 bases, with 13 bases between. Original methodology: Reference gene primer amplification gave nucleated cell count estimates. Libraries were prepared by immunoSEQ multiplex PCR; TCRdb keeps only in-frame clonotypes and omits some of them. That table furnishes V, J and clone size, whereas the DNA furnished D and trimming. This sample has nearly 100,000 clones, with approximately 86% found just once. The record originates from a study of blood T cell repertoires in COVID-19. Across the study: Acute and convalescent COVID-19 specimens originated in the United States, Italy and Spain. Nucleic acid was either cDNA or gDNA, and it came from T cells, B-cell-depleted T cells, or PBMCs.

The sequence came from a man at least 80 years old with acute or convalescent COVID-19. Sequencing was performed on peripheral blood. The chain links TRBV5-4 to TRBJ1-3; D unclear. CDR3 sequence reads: CASRNQASGNTIYF. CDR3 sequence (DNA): TGTGCCAGCAGAAATCAGGCTAGCGGAAACACCATATATTTT.